The 5 T cell receptor beta chains presented below share a single source sample, sequenced in a study of neurological immune-mediated disorders. TCRdb itself ran the 5' RACE reads through MiXCR, one entry per CDR3 protein. The sample includes roughly 100,000 distinct CDR3 sequences, around 3.3% seen only once; the top ten take approximately 5.9%. Material: PBMCs. Receptor source: a woman between 18 and 29 years old with multiple sclerosis.

This clonotype was counted ten times or more. The J gene is TRBJ2-1, the V gene TRBV4-2, with D perhaps assigned TRBD1 or TRBD2 (6 bases each). CDR1 is LGHNA and CDR2 is YNFKEQ in the germline V gene. This CDR3 is built from 13 residues. The germline V and J ends were trimmed by 6 bases and 8 bases, with 14 bases remaining between them. The CDR3 DNA follows: TGTGCCAGCAGAGAGGGGGGCTTCGATGAGCAGTTCTTC. It yields the protein CASREGGFDEQFF.

This clonotype was seen repeatedly, ten times or more. The chain employs TRBV7-2 and TRBJ2-1; 9 nucleotides match TRBD2. Per the germline V gene, CDR1 is SGHTA and CDR2 is FQGNSA. The V segment lost 5 bases and the J segment 4 bases; nucleotides outside the gene matches: 6. The CDR3 runs 15 residues. The CDR3 bases are TGTGCCAGCAGCCTCTGGACTAGCGAATACAATGAGCAGTTCTTC. Protein product: CASSLWTSEYNEQFF.

This clonotype was observed at least ten times. The genes are TRBV2 and TRBJ1-4; maybe TRBD1 (5 bases). The V end lost 5 bases, the J end lost 7 bases, and 8 bases lay between the germline ends. The CDR3 sequence is 12 residues long. Germline V gene lookup returns CDR1 SNHLY and CDR2 FYNNEI. In nucleotides, the CDR3 is TGTGCCAGCAGTCGGGGGAGTGAAAAACTGTTTTTT. This gives the protein CASSRGSEKLFF.

This clonotype was detected many times. This chain uses TRBV7-2 with TRBJ2-1; TRBD2 matches 7 bases. This CDR3 spans 15 amino acids. Trimming took 5 bases from V and 3 from J; bases not matched to a gene: 7. Per the germline V gene, CDR1 is SGHTA and CDR2 is FQGNSA. The CDR3 sequence is CASSGGLMIYNEQFF. CDR3 DNA: TGTGCCAGCAGCGGGGGACTAATGATCTACAATGAGCAGTTCTTC.

This clonotype is medium-sized in the sample. The chain employs TRBV20-1 and TRBJ2-1, with a tentative D call TRBD2 (6 bases). Germline V gives CDR1 DFQATT, CDR2 SNEGSKA (reference sequence). The CDR3 is 14 amino acids. Trimming removed 6 bases at V and 4 bases at J, with 16 bases between. The CDR3 DNA sequence: TGCAGTGCCCGCGGGGCTAGAGAGTACAATGAGCAGTTCTTC. Protein: CSARGAREYNEQFF.